This T cell receptor beta chain was documented in a study of shared clonotypes between healthy human individuals. Every donor, a Caucasian adult, lived in Nashville, Tennessee. This CDR3 is built from 13 residues. Trimming cost V 5 bases and J 1 base, with 8 bases left between them. Germline lookup yields CDR1 MNHEY and CDR2 SVGAGI. Samples underwent the assay at deep level. The sorted-subset replicate PCRs were given around 200 ng DNA, which is about 29,000 T cell genomes. TCRdb's table, derived via immunoSEQ multiplex PCR, lists solely in-frame clones and lacks some. The data show millions of clones, approximately 92% seen once. This clone has more than one count but fewer than ten. What it binds is unknown. Notes on the study in general: Larger richness was generally estimated for naive than memory subsets.

This sequence was found in a young man in good health. The sequenced material came from naive CD4+ T cells sorted from blood. Subset here: CD45RA+ positively selected. This sequence joins TRBV6-5 and TRBJ1-1; D is undetermined. This chain's CDR3 is CASSPHWNTEAFF. The CDR3 bases are TGTGCCAGCAGTCCACATTGGAACACTGAAGCTTTCTTT.